This T cell receptor beta chain was captured by sequencing in a study of identical twins. Overall study findings and caveats: In cord blood, abundant beta clonotypes had fewer insertions; memory showed no trend.

Details on this clonotype: Its antigen is as yet unknown.

The germline gives CDR1 PRHDT, CDR2 FYEKMQ (reference sequence). CDR3 length equals 14 residues. V was cut by 0 bases and J by 6 bases, with 8 bases left in between. TCRdb analysed the 5' RACE reads with MiXCR anew, one entry per CDR3 protein. The table records approximately 700,000 distinct CDR3 sequences, around a sixth of them present only once. The same data also went into a second study, on T cells expressing NK-cell markers. From that study: T cells sorted in several experiments were restricted to alpha-beta TCR T cells by an anti-gamma-delta TCR antibody. The CD3+CD56-NKG2C+ fraction of a handful of donors was likewise dominated by these clonotypes.

This chain joins TRBV13 and TRBJ2-2; unclear D gene. The clonotype originates from a woman between 18 and 30 years old in good health. Sequencing used PBMCs. The CDR3 region is CASSLGLMPGELFF. The CDR3 bases are TGTGCCAGCAGCTTAGGCCTAATGCCCGGGGAGCTGTTTTTT.